These 29 T cell receptor beta chains came from one sample sequenced in a study of CD8+CD57+ T cells in acquired aplastic anemia. The study profiled TCR beta VDJ and CDR3 using genomic DNA as template. TCRdb processed the reads anew with MiXCR; each CDR3 protein has one entry. This table has about 80,000 distinct CDR3 sequences, over 35% appearing once. Material: sorted CD4+, CD8+, or CD8+CD57+ T cells (not recorded which) from PBMCs. The receptors here all came from a human donor in good health, serving as a control.

This clonotype was seen many times. The V call is TRBV24-1, the J call TRBJ2-1, with D possibly being TRBD1 (5 bases). CDR3 size: 13 residues. V lost 6 bases, J lost 9 bases, and 14 bases lay in between. Germline-derived CDR1 and CDR2 are KGHDR and SFDVKD. DNA for the CDR3: TGTGCCACCAGTTTAACAGGAAAGAGTGAGCAGTTCTTC. This encodes CATSLTGKSEQFF.

The chain joins TRBV12-3 or TRBV12-4 to TRBJ1-2, with 9 bases fitting TRBD1. The CDR3 is made up of 12 amino acids. Trimming removed 6 bases from V and 7 bases from J; junction bases left unmatched: 3. In DNA, the CDR3 is TGTGCCAGCAGGACAGGGGGTTCTGGCTACACCTTC. This gives the protein CASRTGGSGYTF.

This clonotype was seen at least ten times. The chain combines TRBV14 with TRBJ2-5; 8 nucleotides align to TRBD2. CDR3 size: 14 residues. Germline trimming cut 5 bases from V and 5 bases from J; bases unmatched to any gene: 7. Germline lookup yields CDR1 SGHDN and CDR2 FVKESK. The CDR3 protein is CASSVTGGQETQYF. The CDR3 DNA is TGTGCCAGCAGCGTTACGGGGGGGCAGGAGACCCAGTACTTC.

The chain joins TRBV10-3 to TRBJ2-6, with 8 positions matching TRBD1. The germline gives CDR1 ENHRY, CDR2 SYGVKD. This CDR3 is 16 amino acids long. Trimming at V came to 6 bases and at J to 0 bases, leaving 4 bases not matched to a gene. This CDR3 reads CAISPGQASGANVLTF. The CDR3 DNA is TGTGCCATCAGCCCGGGACAGGCCTCTGGGGCCAACGTCCTGACTTTC.

This clonotype came up many times. This chain uses TRBV12-3 or TRBV12-4 with TRBJ1-2, with a possible D match to TRBD1 (5 bases). This CDR3 has 16 residues. V was pared by 5 bases and J by 8 bases, with 24 bases between. CDR3 nucleotides: TGTGCCAGCAGTCCGCTCCAGACAGTGACAGCGGGCGGCTACACCTTC. As protein: CASSPLQTVTAGGYTF.

This clonotype came up many times. This chain uses TRBV2 with TRBJ1-1; D not certain. CDR1 SNHLY and CDR2 FYNNEI come from the germline V gene. The CDR3 is made up of 12 amino acids. Trimming removed 3 bases from V and 3 bases from J, with 5 bases in between. CDR3 DNA sequence: TGTGCCAGCAGTGACGGGGACACTGAAGCTTTCTTT. It specifies CASSDGDTEAFF.

Many counts were recorded for this clonotype. This chain links TRBV11-1 with TRBJ1-2; TRBD1 aligns across 7 bases. The CDR3 totals 16 residues. Losses at the gene ends were 5 bases for V and 3 bases for J; bases not matched to a gene: 12. The germline CDR1 and CDR2 sequences are SGHAT and FQDESV (reference sequence). CDR3 amino acids: CASSRPLRDRDYGYTF. The CDR3 coding sequence is TGTGCCAGCAGCCGCCCCCTCCGGGACAGAGACTATGGCTACACCTTC.

This clonotype has ten or more counts. This chain connects TRBV20-1 to TRBJ2-5; a possible D gene is TRBD2 (5 bases). V was cut by 3 bases and J by 1 base, with 12 bases left in between. This CDR3 is built from 14 residues. Germline loops: CDR1 DFQATT, CDR2 SNEGSKA (reference sequence). The chain's CDR3 is CSARVAGSQETQYF. The CDR3 coding sequence is TGCAGTGCTAGGGTTGCGGGCAGCCAAGAGACCCAGTACTTC.

This clonotype was seen at least ten times. This chain uses TRBV2 with TRBJ1-2; no clear D. The germline V gene has CDR1 SNHLY and CDR2 FYNNEI. V was trimmed by 0 bases and J by 3 bases, leaving 14 bases between them. This CDR3 spans 16 amino acids. The CDR3 DNA sequence: TGTGCCAGCAGTGAAGCGTTCGCCAACCAGCACTATGGCTACACCTTC. Its translation: CASSEAFANQHYGYTF.

This clonotype was seen a few times. This rearrangement joins TRBV2 to TRBJ1-1; 8 bases agree with TRBD1. The germline CDR1 and CDR2 sequences are SNHLY and FYNNEI. This CDR3 contains 15 residues. The trim removed 3 bases at V and 1 base at J, leaving 4 bases unmatched. This chain's CDR3 is CASSDGQGKNTEAFF. CDR3 in DNA: TGTGCCAGCAGTGACGGACAGGGCAAGAACACTGAAGCTTTCTTT.

This clonotype came up once. The V and J genes are TRBV2 and TRBJ2-1; D gene ambiguous. The V gene's germline CDR1 is SNHLY and CDR2 FYNNEI. V lost 6 bases and J lost 6, with 12 bases in between. The CDR3 covers 13 residues. CDR3 loop: CASSSDLRNEQFF. Here the CDR3 DNA reads TGTGCCAGCAGCTCGGACCTACGCAATGAGCAGTTCTTC.

V is TRBV11-2 and J is TRBJ2-1; 16 bases are a match to TRBD2. V shed 5 bases and J 8 bases; nucleotides not matched to a gene: 12. Germline CDR1 is SGHAT and CDR2 is FQNNGV. There are 18 residues in the CDR3. Here the CDR3 DNA reads TGTGCCAGCAGCGTACGGACCGGGACTAGCGGGGGGGGGTATGAGCAGTTCTTC. It codes for CASSVRTGTSGGGYEQFF.

This clonotype was detected only a few times. Given a much more abundant clone one base away, this may be a read error. J is TRBJ2-1 and V is TRBV2; D might be TRBD1 or TRBD2, each matching 5 bases. The CDR3 is made up of 15 amino acids. The germline gives CDR1 SNHLY, CDR2 FYNNEI. CDR3 protein: CTSSDDGGSYNEQFF. Here the CDR3 DNA reads TGTACCAGCAGTGATGATGGGGGAAGTTACAATGAGCAGTTCTTC. Filled out from reference TRBV2 and TRBJ2-1, the complete variable domain reads EPEVTQTPSHQVTQMGQEVILRCVPISNHLYFYWYRQILGQKVEFLVSFYNNEISEKSEIFDDQFSVERPDGSNFTLKIRSTKLEDSAMYFCTSSDDGGSYNEQFFGPGTRLTVL.

With respect to this clonotype: An end of the junction differs from the germline gene, which may be a read error. The chain joins TRBV10-2 to TRBJ1-1; no clear D gene. Germline CDR1 reads WSHSY; CDR2 reads SAAADI. This CDR3 has 15 residues. This chain's CDR3 is CASSESGRLNTEAFF. The CDR3, as DNA: TGTGCCAGCAGTGAGTCGGGTCGGCTGAACACTGAAGCTTTCTTT.

This clonotype was seen at least ten times. The rearrangement joins TRBV5-4 to TRBJ2-7; D is tentatively TRBD1 or TRBD2 (7 bases each). V lost 4 bases, J lost 5 bases, and 19 bases lay in between. Per germline, CDR1 SGHNT and CDR2 YYREEE (reference sequence). The CDR3 has 15 amino acids. CDR3 residues: CASSETPGGANEQYF. CDR3 nucleotide sequence: TGTGCCAGCAGCGAGACCCCAGGGGGGGCCAACGAGCAGTACTTC. The variable domain in full, with the rest retrieved from reference TRBV5-4 and TRBJ2-7, is ETGVTQSPTHLIKTRGQQVTLRCSSQSGHNTVSWYQQALGQGPQFIFQYYREEENGRGNFPPRFSGLQFPNYSSELNVNALELDDSALYLCASSETPGGANEQYFGPGTRLTVT.

This chain joins TRBV29-1 and TRBJ2-1; D is undetermined. Trimming removed 5 bases at V and 7 bases at J, with 6 bases between. CDR1 and CDR2 from the germline V gene are SQVTM and ANQGSEA. The CDR3 covers 10 residues. The CDR3 sequence: CSVWENEQFF. The CDR3, as DNA: TGCAGCGTTTGGGAAAATGAGCAGTTCTTC.

This chain links TRBV2 with TRBJ1-3, with D possibly TRBD1 on 6 matching bases. From germline, CDR1 is SNHLY and CDR2 FYNNEI. Trimming left V 9 bases short and J 0 bases short, with 9 bases between. This CDR3 contains 13 residues. The CDR3 region is CASQGTSGNTIYF. The CDR3 DNA sequence: TGTGCCAGTCAGGGGACCTCTGGAAACACCATATATTTT. Based on the CDR3 plus reference TRBV2 and TRBJ1-3, the full variable domain is EPEVTQTPSHQVTQMGQEVILRCVPISNHLYFYWYRQILGQKVEFLVSFYNNEISEKSEIFDDQFSVERPDGSNFTLKIRSTKLEDSAMYFCASQGTSGNTIYFGEGSWLTVV.

This clonotype was seen a few times. V gene TRBV5-1 combines with J gene TRBJ2-2; D perhaps matches TRBD2 (5 bases). The germline gives CDR1 SGHRS, CDR2 YFSETQ. The CDR3 runs 16 residues. The V gene lost 3 bases and the J gene lost 5 bases, with 17 bases spanning the gap. This CDR3 reads CASSWPETTSTGELFF. DNA for the CDR3: TGCGCCAGCAGCTGGCCCGAGACTACTTCAACCGGGGAGCTGTTTTTT.

To note about this clonotype: Since a much larger clone is just one base distant, this may be a read error. The J gene is TRBJ2-3, the V gene TRBV5-1, with D hard to call. V was pared by 3 bases and J by 7 bases, with 9 bases between. The V gene's germline CDR1 is SGHRS and CDR2 YFSETQ. The CDR3 is made up of 12 amino acids. The CDR3 is CASSSHSNTQYF. Written as DNA, the CDR3 is TGCGCCAGCAGCTCCCACTCAAATACGCAGTATTTT.

This clonotype was recorded a few times. This sequence joins TRBV20-1 and TRBJ2-1; TRBD2 aligns across 7 bases. Trimming at V came to 7 bases and at J to 7 bases, leaving 7 bases not matched to a gene. This CDR3 is 12 amino acids long. The germline gives CDR1 DFQATT, CDR2 SNEGSKA (reference sequence). The CDR3 bases are TGCAGTGGGGGAAGGCGGGAGAATGAGCAGTTCTTC. It yields the protein CSGGRRENEQFF.

This clonotype was seen repeatedly, ten times or more. The CDR3 region is CASSLTSEWETQYF. CDR3 sequence (DNA): TGTGCCAGCAGCCTGACTAGCGAGTGGGAGACCCAGTACTTC. The chain links TRBV7-9 to TRBJ2-5; TRBD2 matches 8 bases. V shed 5 bases, J shed 5 bases, and the junction held 7 bases outside the gene matches. Germline loops: CDR1 SEHNR, CDR2 FQNEAQ (reference sequence). The CDR3 is 14 residues long.

This chain uses TRBV2 with TRBJ2-1; TRBD2 matches 11 bases. Trimming cost V 5 bases and J 3 bases; bases outside gene matches: 9. The CDR3 spans 17 residues. The germline V gene has CDR1 SNHLY and CDR2 FYNNEI. CDR3: CASSKTTSGAGYNEQFF. The CDR3 bases are TGTGCCAGCAGTAAAACGACTAGCGGGGCGGGCTACAATGAGCAGTTCTTC.

This clonotype has more than one count but fewer than ten. The chain has TRBV18 and TRBJ1-1; unclear D gene. The CDR3 loop spans 12 amino acids. The V gene lost 3 bases and the J gene lost 8 bases, with 10 bases spanning the gap. Looked up from germline, CDR1 is KGHSH and CDR2 is LQKENI. The CDR3 bases are TGTGCCAGCTCACCTATTAGATCGGAAGCTTTCTTT. It codes for CASSPIRSEAFF.

Regarding this clonotype: This may be a read error, as it is one base from a much larger clone. The chain combines TRBV19 with TRBJ2-5; TRBD1 is a possible D gene (5 bases). Germline V gene lookup returns CDR1 LNHDA and CDR2 SQIVND (reference sequence). The CDR3 runs to 18 residues. CDR3 region: CASSIRYRATAIQEIQYF. CDR3 in DNA: TGTGCCAGTAGTATCAGGTATCGCGCGACAGCGATCCAAGAGATCCAGTACTTC.

This clonotype was counted many times. This chain links TRBV5-1 with TRBJ2-1, with D maybe TRBD1 (5 bases). The CDR3 is 15 residues long. The ends were cut back, 4 bases at V and 0 bases at J, with 11 bases in the middle. Per germline, CDR1 SGHRS and CDR2 YFSETQ. The chain's CDR3 is CASSADISSYNEQFF. The CDR3 DNA reads as TGCGCCAGCAGCGCGGACATCAGCTCCTACAATGAGCAGTTCTTC.

This clonotype was detected many times. This chain joins TRBV6-1 and TRBJ1-1; no clear D gene. Trimming removed 7 bases at V and 6 bases at J, with 9 bases between. The CDR3 is made up of 11 amino acids. From germline, CDR1 is MNHNS and CDR2 SASEGT. The CDR3 spells CASKSRPEAFF. CDR3 sequence (DNA): TGTGCCAGCAAAAGCAGACCTGAAGCTTTCTTT.

The chain carries TRBV7-9 and TRBJ1-6, with 7 bases aligning to TRBD1. Germline V gene lookup returns CDR1 SEHNR and CDR2 FQNEAQ (reference sequence). The CDR3 is 14 residues long. The trim removed 1 base at V and 10 bases at J, leaving 4 bases unmatched. This chain's CDR3 is CASSLETGWSPLHF. The CDR3 DNA follows: TGTGCCAGCAGCTTAGAGACAGGGTGGTCACCCCTCCACTTT.

The rearrangement uses TRBV6-1 and TRBJ2-2, with 8 bases lining up with TRBD1. The J call may be in error: the DNA end matches TRBJ1-4 better. This CDR3 has 15 amino acids. CDR1 is MNHNS and CDR2 is SASEGT in the germline V gene. The CDR3 DNA is TGTGCCAGCATTCAAGGACAGGGCCGGAGTGAAAAACTGTTTTTT. Translation: CASIQGQGRSEKLFF.

CDR3 sequence (DNA): TGTGCCAGCAGCGTAACAGGAGACACAGATACGCAGTATTTT. Amino acid sequence: CASSVTGDTDTQYF. The chain employs TRBV11-1 and TRBJ2-3; possibly TRBD1 for D (5 bases). The V end lost 5 bases, the J end lost 2 bases, and 11 bases lay between the germline ends. Germline V CDR1 and CDR2: SGHAT, FQDESV (reference sequence). The CDR3 consists of 14 residues.